The 32 T cell receptor beta chains below come from one sample, sequenced in a study of cytotoxic CD8 clonotypes in ibrutinib-treated CLL. Using immunoSEQ multiplex PCR, the repertoire was profiled, and TCRdb retains in-frame clones only, with some absent. Of about 140,000 clones in the sample, 65% to 85% were seen once. The specimen was PBMCs, collected after 36 months of ibrutinib treatment. Source of these receptors: a human donor with chronic lymphocytic leukemia.

The chain combines TRBV6-5 with TRBJ1-5; D remains ambiguous. Germline V gene lookup returns CDR1 MNHEY and CDR2 SVGAGI. V lost 1 base, J lost 7 bases, and 8 bases lay in between. The CDR3 loop spans 13 amino acids. In DNA form, the CDR3 reads TGTGCCAGCAGTTACTGGGTTGACCAGCCCCAGCATTTT. Translating it yields CASSYWVDQPQHF.

The chain has TRBV5-1 and TRBJ2-5; D not resolved. Germline V gene sequence: CDR1 SGHRS, CDR2 YFSETQ. Trimming cost V 0 bases and J 0 bases, with 6 bases left between them. There are 14 residues in the CDR3. Written as DNA, the CDR3 is TGCGCCAGCAGCTTGGATCCTAACCAAGAGACCCAGTACTTC. Its translation: CASSLDPNQETQYF.

The rearrangement joins TRBV5-4 to TRBJ2-7; a weak D match, TRBD1 (6 bases). The CDR3 is 15 amino acids. Germline-derived CDR1 and CDR2 are SGHNT and YYREEE (reference sequence). V lost 0 bases and J 4 bases, leaving 14 bases between the germline ends. The CDR3 loop is CASSLAAGVRYEQYF. The CDR3 DNA sequence: TGTGCCAGCAGCTTGGCCGCAGGGGTAAGGTACGAGCAGTACTTC.

The V call is TRBV5-1, the J call TRBJ2-7, with 7 positions matching TRBD1. CDR1 and CDR2 from the germline V gene are SGHRS and YFSETQ. The J segment lost 5 bases and the V segment lost 4 bases, leaving 12 bases of the junction unmatched. The CDR3 sequence is 15 residues long. The CDR3 is CASSRDRPSVDEQYF. The CDR3 nucleotides read TGCGCCAGCAGCCGGGACAGACCATCCGTCGACGAGCAGTACTTC.

This chain uses TRBV11-1 with TRBJ2-2; D unresolved. The germline gives CDR1 SGHAT, CDR2 FQDESV (reference sequence). V lost 5 bases, J lost 13 bases, and 14 bases lay in between. This CDR3 has 12 amino acids. CDR3 sequence: CASSPTFWGLFF. The DNA of the CDR3 is TGTGCCAGCAGCCCTACCTTTTGGGGGCTGTTTTTT.

The CDR3 bases are TGTGCCTTAGGACTGGGTAGAGCTACTAATCAGCCCCAGCATTTT. Residues: CALGLGRATNQPQHF. This chain uses TRBV30 with TRBJ1-5; D is unclear. The germline CDR1 and CDR2 sequences are GTSNPN and SVGIG (reference sequence). The CDR3 extends over 15 amino acids. V was shortened by 7 bases and J by 4 bases, with 20 bases between the two germline ends.

This clone was seen only a few times. This chain links TRBV11-3 with TRBJ2-1; no definite D call. Between the trimmed V and J ends, which lost 2 bases and 9 bases, there was a span of 11 bases. CDR3 length: 13 amino acids. Germline CDR1 reads SGHNT; CDR2 reads YENEEA. The CDR3 nucleotides read TGTGCCAGCAGCTTAATGCCCAGCGCTGAGCAGTTCTTC. As protein: CASSLMPSAEQFF.

The chain links TRBV5-1 to TRBJ2-7, with D perhaps matching TRBD2 (6 bases). Germline loops: CDR1 SGHRS, CDR2 YFSETQ. V lost 0 bases to trimming and J lost 7 bases, with 14 bases between them. CDR3 length: 14 residues. CDR3 bases: TGCGCCAGCAGCTTGGGGACTACCTCCTCAGAGCAGTACTTC. Translating it yields CASSLGTTSSEQYF.

The chain has TRBV27 and TRBJ1-1; D possibly corresponds to TRBD1 (6 bases). The V end lost 6 bases, the J end lost 0 bases, and 17 bases lay between the germline ends. The germline gives CDR1 MNHEY, CDR2 SMNVEV (reference sequence). This CDR3 contains 16 residues. The CDR3 DNA follows: TGTGCCAGCAGGCAGTTCCTGGGGGCAATGAACACTGAAGCTTTCTTT. Translated, it gives CASRQFLGAMNTEAFF.

This chain uses TRBV27 with TRBJ2-4; D is unresolved. CDR1 is MNHEY and CDR2 is SMNVEV in the germline V gene (reference sequence). CDR3 size: 13 residues. Trimming pared 7 bases from V and 0 bases from J, leaving 7 bases between. This chain's CDR3 is CASKALAKNIQYF. For the CDR3, the DNA is TGTGCCAGCAAGGCCCTAGCCAAAAACATTCAGTACTTC.

V is TRBV19 and J is TRBJ2-5, with TRBD2 matching over 8 bases. With V trimmed by 4 bases and J by 9 bases, 4 bases remained unmatched. This CDR3 contains 12 residues. Per the germline V gene, CDR1 is LNHDA and CDR2 is SQIVND (reference sequence). As DNA, the CDR3 is TGTGCCAGTAGTAGGGGGGGACTAGCCCAGTACTTC. Its protein is CASSRGGLAQYF.

The chain employs TRBV5-1 and TRBJ2-1; the match to TRBD1 covers 7 bases. This CDR3 spans 15 amino acids. CDR1 and CDR2 from the germline V gene are SGHRS and YFSETQ. Trimming cost V 3 bases and J 4 bases; bases outside gene matches: 7. The CDR3 sequence: CASSSGQVWYNEQFF. CDR3 nucleotide sequence: TGCGCCAGCAGCTCCGGACAGGTGTGGTACAATGAGCAGTTCTTC.

V is TRBV5-4 and J is TRBJ2-3, with D unclear. The germline CDR1 and CDR2 sequences are SGHNT and YYREEE (reference sequence). V lost 0 bases and J 0 bases, leaving 8 bases between the germline ends. CDR3 length: 15 residues. The CDR3 sequence is CASSLGGFSTDTQYF. The CDR3, as DNA: TGTGCCAGCAGCTTGGGTGGCTTTAGCACAGATACGCAGTATTTT.

The chain employs TRBV30 and TRBJ1-1; D ambiguous. The CDR3 covers 13 residues. Trimming removed 0 bases at V and 5 bases at J, with 10 bases between. Germline CDR1 reads GTSNPN; CDR2 reads SVGIG (reference sequence). The CDR3 DNA sequence: TGTGCCTGGAGTGTAATAGCGGGAACTGAAGCTTTCTTT. Its protein is CAWSVIAGTEAFF.

J is TRBJ2-6 and V is TRBV18; no firm D call. The CDR3 is 15 residues long. The germline CDR1 and CDR2 sequences are KGHSH and LQKENI. Trimming shortened V by 3 bases and J by 0 bases, and 6 bases separated the two germline ends. CDR3 coding DNA: TGTGCCAGCTCACCGTCAGTCTCTGGGGCCAACGTCCTGACTTTC. Translating it yields CASSPSVSGANVLTF.

The sample holds a few counts of this clone. The CDR3 DNA sequence: TGTGCCAGCTCACTTGCCTTGAACACTGAAGCTTTCTTT. Its translation is CASSLALNTEAFF. This chain uses TRBV18 with TRBJ1-1, with unresolved D. The CDR3 totals 13 residues. The germline V and J ends were trimmed by 4 bases and 0 bases, with 6 bases remaining between them. CDR1 is KGHSH, CDR2 LQKENI, per germline.

The chain links TRBV30 to TRBJ2-1; TRBD1 might be the D (5 bases). This CDR3 region has 13 residues. V dropped 1 base and J dropped 2 bases, with 6 bases sitting between them. Germline CDR1 reads GTSNPN; CDR2 reads SVGIG (reference sequence). As DNA, the CDR3 is TGTGCCTGGAGTGCGGACACCTACAATGAGCAGTTCTTC. This codes for CAWSADTYNEQFF. The full variable domain, in which reference TRBV30 and TRBJ2-1 provide the parts outside the CDR3, is SQTIHQWPATLVQPVGSPLSLECTVEGTSNPNLYWYRQAAGRGLQLLFYSVGIGQISSEVPQNLSASRPQDRQFILSSKKLLLSDSGFYLCAWSADTYNEQFFGPGTRLTVL.

The chain is built from TRBV29-1 and TRBJ2-2; either TRBD1 or TRBD2 may supply D (5 bases each). The V end lost 6 bases, the J end lost 0 bases, and 14 bases lay between the germline ends. CDR1 is SQVTM and CDR2 is ANQGSEA in the germline V gene. The CDR3 is 15 amino acids. This CDR3 is CSVEGQAANTGELFF. CDR3 DNA sequence: TGCAGCGTCGAGGGGCAGGCGGCGAACACCGGGGAGCTGTTTTTT.

This clone appeared a few times. The rearrangement links TRBV29-1 to TRBJ2-2; the match to TRBD2 covers 11 bases. The length of the CDR3 is 14 residues. Germline CDR1 and CDR2: SQVTM and ANQGSEA. Trimming removed 6 bases from V and 4 bases from J; junction bases left unmatched: 4. CDR3 sequence reads: CSVTTSGGTGELFF. The CDR3 nucleotides read TGCAGCGTGACTACTAGCGGGGGCACCGGGGAGCTGTTTTTT.

The count of this clone is one. The rearrangement links TRBV11-2 to TRBJ1-1; TRBD1 is a possible D gene (5 bases). The V end was cut by 5 bases, the J end by 4 bases, with 14 bases between. CDR1 SGHAT and CDR2 FQNNGV come from the germline V gene. The CDR3 is made up of 14 amino acids. As DNA, the CDR3 is TGTGCCAGCAGCCCCCAGGGCTGGGGCACTGAAGCTTTCTTT. Translated, it gives CASSPQGWGTEAFF.

This chain joins TRBV7-9 and TRBJ1-5, with D unresolved. CDR1 and CDR2 from the germline V gene are SEHNR and FQNEAQ (reference sequence). Trimming left V 1 base short and J 6 bases short, with 4 bases between. This CDR3 is 12 amino acids long. The CDR3 sequence: CASSLGGQPQHF. The CDR3 DNA is TGTGCCAGCAGCTTAGGGGGTCAGCCCCAGCATTTT.

The rearrangement joins TRBV6-5 to TRBJ2-5; tentative D call: TRBD2 (6 bases). Germline CDR1 MNHEY, CDR2 SVGAGI. CDR3 length: 13 amino acids. V lost 7 bases, J lost 2 bases, and 11 bases lay in between. The CDR3 region has the DNA TGTGCCAGCACCCGGGACTTACAAGAGACCCAGTACTTC. It yields the protein CASTRDLQETQYF.

V is TRBV9 and J is TRBJ1-2, with 9 bases identical to TRBD1. Trimming at V came to 0 bases and at J to 7 bases, leaving 7 bases not matched to a gene. Per the germline V gene, CDR1 is SGDLS and CDR2 is YYNGEE. CDR3 size: 15 residues. In DNA form, the CDR3 reads TGTGCCAGCAGCGTAGCTTGGACAGGGGACGGTGGCTACACCTTC. Protein sequence: CASSVAWTGDGGYTF.

V usage is TRBV5-1 and J usage is TRBJ2-1; 7 bases fit TRBD2. Germline V lookup: CDR1 SGHRS, CDR2 YFSETQ. The CDR3 contains 15 residues. The trim removed 2 bases at V and 3 bases at J, leaving 5 bases unmatched. The CDR3 bases are TGCGCCAGCAGCTTTAGACTAGCTAGCTACAATGAGCAGTTCTTC. Translation: CASSFRLASYNEQFF.

This chain links TRBV4-1 with TRBJ2-7; 7 nucleotides align to TRBD1. The CDR3 contains 20 residues. V was clipped by 0 bases and J by 6 bases; unmatched bases: 23. The germline gives CDR1 MGHRA, CDR2 YSYEKL. Written as DNA, the CDR3 is TGCGCCAGCAGCCAAGACATAGGAGACAGGGTGGAGGTGTCCGGCGTCGAGCAGTACTTC. It yields the protein CASSQDIGDRVEVSGVEQYF.

The chain has TRBV15 and TRBJ1-1, with D unclear. The CDR3 length is 14 residues. V shed 0 bases and J shed 0 bases, with 5 bases lying between them. The germline V gene has CDR1 LNHNV and CDR2 YYDKDF (reference sequence). The DNA of the CDR3 is TGTGCCACCAGCAGAGATCGACTGAACACTGAAGCTTTCTTT. Protein sequence: CATSRDRLNTEAFF.

CDR3 region: CASSFVPDGTYEQYF. CDR3 in DNA: TGCGCCAGCAGCTTCGTCCCGGACGGGACCTACGAGCAGTACTTC. V and J are TRBV5-1 and TRBJ2-7; a possible D gene is TRBD2 (5 bases). V shed 2 bases and J shed 2 bases, with 14 bases lying between them. CDR1 SGHRS and CDR2 YFSETQ come from the germline V gene. The CDR3 covers 15 residues.

The chain couples TRBV7-2 to TRBJ1-6; TRBD1 might be the D (5 bases). Germline CDR1 SGHTA, CDR2 FQGNSA. Trimming cost V 9 bases and J 5 bases, with 11 bases left between them. The CDR3 is 13 residues long. The chain's CDR3 is CARRTSNNSPLHF. CDR3 nucleotide sequence: TGTGCCAGAAGGACATCTAATAATTCACCCCTCCACTTT.

The rearrangement joins TRBV27 to TRBJ1-5; D ambiguous. The CDR3 is 19 residues long. V was trimmed by 6 bases and J by 0 bases, leaving 24 bases between them. Germline CDR1 MNHEY, CDR2 SMNVEV (reference sequence). The CDR3 nucleotides are TGTGCCAGCAGCCCGATTTGGCAGGTTGACGTCTATAGCAATCAGCCCCAGCATTTT. It encodes CASSPIWQVDVYSNQPQHF.

The chain couples TRBV7-9 to TRBJ1-2; 7 bases are shared with TRBD1. The V gene end was trimmed by 5 bases and the J gene end by 1 base; junction bases not matched to a gene: 4. The CDR3 runs to 14 residues. Germline assignment: CDR1 SEHNR and CDR2 FQNEAQ (reference sequence). The CDR3 reads CASSPGGFNYGYTF. CDR3 nucleotides: TGTGCCAGCAGCCCAGGGGGATTTAACTATGGCTACACCTTC.

This clone was seen only once. Other DNA sequences from this sample encode an identical CDR3 as well. J is TRBJ2-7 and V is TRBV28; TRBD2 aligns across 7 bases. With 3 bases clipped from V and 3 bases from J, the junction kept 2 bases outside the gene matches. Germline-derived CDR1 and CDR2 are MDHEN and SYDVKM. The CDR3 is 13 amino acids. CDR3 coding DNA: TGTGCCAGCAGTTTGGGCGGGAGCTACGAGCAGTACTTC. Protein: CASSLGGSYEQYF.

V gene TRBV6-1 combines with J gene TRBJ2-3; either TRBD1 or TRBD2 may fit D (5 bases each). The CDR3 is made up of 15 amino acids. Trimming stripped 4 bases from V and 0 bases from J, with 11 bases between. Germline V CDR1 and CDR2: MNHNS, SASEGT. The CDR3 DNA sequence: TGTGCCAGCAGTGTGGGACGGGCTAGCACAGATACGCAGTATTTT. Its translation: CASSVGRASTDTQYF.